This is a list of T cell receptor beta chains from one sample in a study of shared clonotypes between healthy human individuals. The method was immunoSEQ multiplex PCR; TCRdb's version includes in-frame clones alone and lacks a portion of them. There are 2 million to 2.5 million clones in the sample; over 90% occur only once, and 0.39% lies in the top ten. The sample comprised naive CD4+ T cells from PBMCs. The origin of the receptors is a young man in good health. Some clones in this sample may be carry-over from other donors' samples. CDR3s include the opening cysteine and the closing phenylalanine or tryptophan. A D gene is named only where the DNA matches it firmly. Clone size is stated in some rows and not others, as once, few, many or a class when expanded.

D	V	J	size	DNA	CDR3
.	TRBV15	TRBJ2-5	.	TGTGCCACCAGCAGAGATGGGGCGAACGTAGAGACCCAGTACTTC	CATSRDGANVETQYF
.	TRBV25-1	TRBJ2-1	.	TGTGCCAGCAGTGAACCCGCCCTAATAGAGCAGTTCTTC	CASSEPALIEQFF
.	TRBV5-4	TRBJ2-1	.	TGTGCCAGCAGCTTGGGGCAGGGAACCTACAATGAGCAGTTCTTC	CASSLGQGTYNEQFF
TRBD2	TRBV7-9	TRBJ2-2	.	TGTGCCAGCAGCTACCAGACTAGCGGGGTGACATTTTTT	CASSYQTSGVTFF
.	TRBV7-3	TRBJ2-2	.	TGTGCCAGCAGCCCCCAATCCAGTGCGAACACCGGGGAGCTGTTTTTT	CASSPQSSANTGELFF
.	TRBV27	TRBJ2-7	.	TGTGCCAGCAGCGGACAGTACTCCGAGCAGTACTTC	CASSGQYSEQYF
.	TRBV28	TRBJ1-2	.	TGTGCCAGCAGCATTGGCCTTGAAGGCTACACCTTC	CASSIGLEGYTF
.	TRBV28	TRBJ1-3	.	TGTGCCAGCAGTTTCACGAACACCATATATTTT	CASSFTNTIYF
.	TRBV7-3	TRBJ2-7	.	TGTGCCAGCAGCCCTCGGGGCTGGCAGTACTTC	CASSPRGWQYF
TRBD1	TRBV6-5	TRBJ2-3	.	TGTGCCAGCCACTCAGGGGGTGTGGGCACAGATACGCAGTATTTT	CASHSGGVGTDTQYF
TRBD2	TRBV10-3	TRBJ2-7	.	TGTGCCATCAGTGAGTCGAATTTGAGGTCTAGCGGAGGCGAGCAGTACTTC	CAISESNLRSSGGEQYF
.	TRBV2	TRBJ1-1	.	TGTGCCAGCAGTGAAAGTTGGGGATCGAACACTGAAGCTTTCTTT	CASSESWGSNTEAFF
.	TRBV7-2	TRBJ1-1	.	TGTGCCAGCAGCATATTTATGAACACTGAAGCTTTCTTT	CASSIFMNTEAFF
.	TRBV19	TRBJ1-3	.	TGTGCCACTCGAGGTAGGACAACTGGAAACACCATATATTTT	CATRGRTTGNTIYF
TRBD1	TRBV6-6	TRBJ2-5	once	TGTGCCAGCAGAACTTCTTCACAGGGGGCAGAGACCCAGTACTTC	CASRTSSQGAETQYF
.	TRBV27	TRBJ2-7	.	TGTGCCAGCAGTTTAGGTGGTTACGAGCAGTACTTC	CASSLGGYEQYF
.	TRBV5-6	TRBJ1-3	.	TGTGCCAGCAGCTTCCGACCTGGAAACACCATATATTTT	CASSFRPGNTIYF
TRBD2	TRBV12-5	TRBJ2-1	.	TGTGCTAGTGGTTCCCTAGCGGGGGCACACCAGTTCTTC	CASGSLAGAHQFF
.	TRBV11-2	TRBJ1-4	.	TGTGCCAGCAGCCCAGGACCGGGTCCCGAAAAACTGTTTTTT	CASSPGPGPEKLFF
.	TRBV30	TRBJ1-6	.	TGTGCCTGGAGGTTGGGGGGAAGCAGCTCCTATAATTCACCCCTCCACTTT	CAWRLGGSSSYNSPLHF
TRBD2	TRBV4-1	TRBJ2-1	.	TGCGCCAGCAGCCGGAACATAGCGGGAGGATCTAATGAGCAGTTCTTC	CASSRNIAGGSNEQFF
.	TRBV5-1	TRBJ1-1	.	TGCGCCAGCAGCTTGGCCGAGGGTCTGGCTGAAGCTTTCTTT	CASSLAEGLAEAFF
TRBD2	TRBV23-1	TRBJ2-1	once	TGCGCCAGCAGTCACGGGCCCCTTGCGGGAGGTACCCCCAATGAGCAGTTCTTC	CASSHGPLAGGTPNEQFF
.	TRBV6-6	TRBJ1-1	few	TGTGCCAGCAGGACAACAGGAGAAGCTTTCTTT	CASRTTGEAFF
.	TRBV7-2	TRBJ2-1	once	TGTGCCAGCAGCCCCGGGGGAGGCGGGAACTACAATGAGCAGTTCTTC	CASSPGGGGNYNEQFF
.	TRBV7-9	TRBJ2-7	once	TGTGCCAGCAGCCCGCGGGACTTTTCCTACGAGCAGTACTTC	CASSPRDFSYEQYF
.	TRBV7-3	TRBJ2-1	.	TGTGCCAGCAGCTCGCCAGGGGCAGGTGAGCAGTTCTTC	CASSSPGAGEQFF
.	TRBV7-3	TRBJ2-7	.	TGTGCCAGCAGCCTCTCGGGCGGGACTCAAGACCCCTACGAGCAGTACTTC	CASSLSGGTQDPYEQYF
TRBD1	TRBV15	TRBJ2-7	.	TGTGCCACCAGCAGTTCCGGGACAGGCCCTTTTGAGCAGTACTTC	CATSSSGTGPFEQYF
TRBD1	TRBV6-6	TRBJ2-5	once	TGTGCCAGCAGTTACGGGACAGGGGGCAGAGAGACCCAGTACTTC	CASSYGTGGRETQYF
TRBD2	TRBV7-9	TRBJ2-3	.	TGTGCCAGCAGCCGCGGGACTATCTGGGTCGGTACGCAGTATTTT	CASSRGTIWVGTQYF
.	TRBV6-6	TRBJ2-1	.	TGTGCCAGCAGTTCCCAGGCTGGGAGATACAATGAGCAGTTCTTC	CASSSQAGRYNEQFF
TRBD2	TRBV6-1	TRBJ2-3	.	TGTGCCAGCGACCCTAGCGGGACCCGACTCGGTACGCAGTATTTT	CASDPSGTRLGTQYF
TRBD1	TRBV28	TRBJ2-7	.	TGTGCCAGCAGCTCACTAATAGGGACAGGGGCCTACGAGCAGTACTTC	CASSSLIGTGAYEQYF
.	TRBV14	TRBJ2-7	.	TGTGCCAGCAGCCAAGCTATCTTCATAGGCGAGCAGTACTTC	CASSQAIFIGEQYF
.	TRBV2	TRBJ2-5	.	TGTGCCAGCAGTGAACTGGCTAAGGGAGTAGAGACCCAGTACTTC	CASSELAKGVETQYF
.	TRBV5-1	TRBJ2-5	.	TGCGCCAGCAGCTCCGGCGGAGGAGAGACCCAGTACTTC	CASSSGGGETQYF
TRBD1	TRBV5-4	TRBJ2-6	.	TGTGCCGGTTGGACAGGGGGTCCCTCTGGGGCCAACGTCCTGACTTTC	CAGWTGGPSGANVLTF
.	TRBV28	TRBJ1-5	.	TGTGCCAGCAGCCGCCGGGTCCCCTGGGGCAATCAGCCCCAGCATTTT	CASSRRVPWGNQPQHF
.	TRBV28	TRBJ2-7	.	TGTGCCAGCTGGAGTGGCCTAGCGCCCTACGAGCAGTACTTC	CASWSGLAPYEQYF
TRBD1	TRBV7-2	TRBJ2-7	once	TGTGCCAGCAGCGATACAGGGGGCCTGGGCGAGCAGTACTTC	CASSDTGGLGEQYF
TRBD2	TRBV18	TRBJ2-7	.	TGTGCCAGCTCACCACGCGGGAGAGCCGGGGGGTCCTACGAGCAGTACTTC	CASSPRGRAGGSYEQYF
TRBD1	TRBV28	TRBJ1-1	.	TGTGCCAGCAGATCACAGGGGGCGCTGGGGAACACTGAAGCTTTCTTT	CASRSQGALGNTEAFF
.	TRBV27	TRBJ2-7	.	TGTGCCAGCAGTAGCTGGCCCGAAGGGATCCACGAGCAGTACTTC	CASSSWPEGIHEQYF
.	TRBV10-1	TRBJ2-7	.	TGCGCCAGCAGTGGACCCTACGAGCAGTACTTC	CASSGPYEQYF
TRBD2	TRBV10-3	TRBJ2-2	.	TGTGCCATCAGTATTAGCGGGAGGGGCACCGGGGAGCTGTTTTTT	CAISISGRGTGELFF
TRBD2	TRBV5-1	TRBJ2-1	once	TGCGCCAGCAGCAGCGGGACTAGCGGGCATGAGCAGTTCTTC	CASSSGTSGHEQFF
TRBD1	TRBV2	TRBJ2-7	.	TGTGCCACCAGAAGGGACAGGGGCTACGAGCAGTACTTC	CATRRDRGYEQYF
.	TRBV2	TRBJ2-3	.	TGTGCCAGCAGTGAAGGGGACACTTACACAGATACGCAGTATTTT	CASSEGDTYTDTQYF
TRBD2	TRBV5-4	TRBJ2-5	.	TGTGCCAGCAGCCCTAGCGGGAGAGAGACCCAGTACTTC	CASSPSGRETQYF
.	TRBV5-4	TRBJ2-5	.	TGTGCCAGCAGCTTGGGCCTTATCGGGGAGACCCAGTACTTC	CASSLGLIGETQYF
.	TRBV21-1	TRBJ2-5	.	TGTGCCAGCAGCGCTCCGGACCAATCTACCGGGGAGACCCAGTACTTC	CASSAPDQSTGETQYF
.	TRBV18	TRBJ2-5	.	TGTGCCAGCTCACCGCTTGCTGGGCAGATAGTCCGAGAGACCCAGTACTTC	CASSPLAGQIVRETQYF